Given below is one T cell receptor (beta chain) in context. This CDR3 region has 15 residues. V lost 7 bases to trimming and J lost 2 bases, with 16 bases between them. Germline CDR1 and CDR2: MNHNS and SASEGT. The data originate from a study of blood T cells in healthy people across ages. Through a sample-barcoded 5' primer and a J-beta primer mix, a second PCR was run for roughly 7 to 11 cycles. Each CDR3 protein gets one entry after TCRdb re-called the 5' RACE reads with MiXCR. The top ten hold more than 25% of the sample, which has 780,000 or so distinct CDR3 sequences, 56% seen once. The source is a man aged 35 to 55 in good health. The chain employs TRBV6-1 and TRBJ2-3; no definite D call. Material: blood. As DNA, the CDR3 is TGTGCCAGCACTGGGAAAACCCCCGTCACAGATACGCAGTATTTT. It translates to CASTGKTPVTDTQYF.